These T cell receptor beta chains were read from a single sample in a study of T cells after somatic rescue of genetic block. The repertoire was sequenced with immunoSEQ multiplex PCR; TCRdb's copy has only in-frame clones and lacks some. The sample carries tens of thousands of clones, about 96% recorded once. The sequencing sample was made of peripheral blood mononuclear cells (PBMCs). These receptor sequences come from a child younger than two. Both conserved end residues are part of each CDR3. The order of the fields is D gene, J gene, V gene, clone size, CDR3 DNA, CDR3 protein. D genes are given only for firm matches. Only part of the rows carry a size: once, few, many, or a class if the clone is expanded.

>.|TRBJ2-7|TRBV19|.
TGTGCCAGTAGGAGTGGGGTCGAGCAGTACTTC
CASRSGVEQYF
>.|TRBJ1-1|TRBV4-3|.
TGCGCCAGCAGCCCCCAGTTTGGAACTGAAGCTTTCTTT
CASSPQFGTEAFF
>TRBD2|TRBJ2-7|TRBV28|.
TGTGCCAGCGGGTCCGGGGGGGAGAGCCCCTACGAGCAGTACTTC
CASGSGGESPYEQYF
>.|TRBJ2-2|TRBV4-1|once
TGCGCCAGCAGCCAGTACGGGGGGGAGCTGTTTTTT
CASSQYGGELFF
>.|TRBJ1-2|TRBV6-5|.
TGTGCCAGCAGTTACTACGGCGCTCATGGCTACACCTTC
CASSYYGAHGYTF
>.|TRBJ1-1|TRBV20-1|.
TGCAGTGCTAGAGGGGACACTGAAGCTTTCTTT
CSARGDTEAFF
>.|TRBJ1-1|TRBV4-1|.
TGCGCCAGCAGCCACGCAGGACAGAGGTTCACTGAAGCTTTCTTT
CASSHAGQRFTEAFF
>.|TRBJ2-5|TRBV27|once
TGTGCCAGCAGTTTATGGGCTCCTCAAGAGACCCAGTACTTC
CASSLWAPQETQYF
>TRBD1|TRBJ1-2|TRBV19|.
TGTGCCAGTAGTAACCTACAGGGGCCCCATGGCTACACCTTC
CASSNLQGPHGYTF
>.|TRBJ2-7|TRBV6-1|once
TGTGCCAGCAGTGAAGCGCTGGGGGGTGGCTACGAGCAGTACTTC
CASSEALGGGYEQYF
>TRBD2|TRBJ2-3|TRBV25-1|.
TGTGCCAGCAGTGAAGGGACTAGCGGGAGCACAGATACGCAGTATTTT
CASSEGTSGSTDTQYF
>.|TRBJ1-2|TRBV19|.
TGTGCCAGTAGGGGGGACATCCGCTATGGCTACACCTTC
CASRGDIRYGYTF
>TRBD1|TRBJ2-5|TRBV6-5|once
TGTGCCAGCAGTTGGGGACAGGGTGAGACCCAGTACTTC
CASSWGQGETQYF
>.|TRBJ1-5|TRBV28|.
TGTGCCAGCAGTTTAAGGCAGGGCAATCAGCCCCAGCATTTT
CASSLRQGNQPQHF